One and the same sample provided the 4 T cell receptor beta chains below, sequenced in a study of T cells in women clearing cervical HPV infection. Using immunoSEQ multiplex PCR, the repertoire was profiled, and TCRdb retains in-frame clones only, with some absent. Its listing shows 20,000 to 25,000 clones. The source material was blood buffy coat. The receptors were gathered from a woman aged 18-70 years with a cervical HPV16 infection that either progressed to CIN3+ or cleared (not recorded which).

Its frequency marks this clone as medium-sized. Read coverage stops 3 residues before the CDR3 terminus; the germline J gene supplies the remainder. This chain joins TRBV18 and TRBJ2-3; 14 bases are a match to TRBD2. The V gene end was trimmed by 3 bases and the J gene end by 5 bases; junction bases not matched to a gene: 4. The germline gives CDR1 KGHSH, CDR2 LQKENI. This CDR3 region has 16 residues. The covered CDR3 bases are TGTGCCAGCTCACCGATGGGACTAGCGGGGGTAGATACG. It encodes CASSPMGLAGVDT. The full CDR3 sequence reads CASSPMGLAGVDTQYF.

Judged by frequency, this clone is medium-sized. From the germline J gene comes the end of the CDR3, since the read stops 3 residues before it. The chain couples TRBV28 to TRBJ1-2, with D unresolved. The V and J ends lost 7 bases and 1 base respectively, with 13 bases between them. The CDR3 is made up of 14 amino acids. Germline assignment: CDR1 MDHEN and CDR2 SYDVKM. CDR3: CASTHSYSNYGYTF. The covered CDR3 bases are TGTGCCAGCACCCATTCCTACAGTAACTATGGC.

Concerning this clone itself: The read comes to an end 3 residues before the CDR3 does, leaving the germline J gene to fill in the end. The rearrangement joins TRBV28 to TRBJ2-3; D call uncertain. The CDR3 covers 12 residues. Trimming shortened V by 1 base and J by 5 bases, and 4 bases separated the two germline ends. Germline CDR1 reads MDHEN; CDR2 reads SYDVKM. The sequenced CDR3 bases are TGTGCCAGCAGTTTATCTCGAGATACG. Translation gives CASSLSRDT. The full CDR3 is CASSLSRDTQYF.

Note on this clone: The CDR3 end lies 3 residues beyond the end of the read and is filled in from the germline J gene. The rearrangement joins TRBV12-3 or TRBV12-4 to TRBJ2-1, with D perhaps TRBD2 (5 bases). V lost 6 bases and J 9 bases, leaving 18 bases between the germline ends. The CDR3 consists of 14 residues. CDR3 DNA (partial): TGTGCCAGCAGCCAGAGACTATCCCGCTTTGAG. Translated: CASSQRLSRFE. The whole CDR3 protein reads CASSQRLSRFEQFF.